These 23 T cell receptor beta chains were sequenced from one sample in a study of human T cells and chemical hapten exposure. TCRdb re-called the RACE reads with MiXCR, one entry per CDR3 protein. The table lists around 76,000 distinct CDR3 sequences, approximately 12% of them singletons. As for time point: patch test 1, 2 weeks after DPC sensitization. The sample's treatment: therapeutic diphenylcyclopropenone sensitization with weekly scalp DPC. The input for sequencing was whole blood, taken in connection with sensitization to the hapten diphenylcyclopropenone (DPC). The receptors originated from a woman aged 55-69 years with alopecia areata. Some clones in this sample may be carry-over from other donors' samples.

The chain carries TRBV7-2 and TRBJ2-7; perhaps TRBD2 as D (5 bases). Germline V lookup: CDR1 SGHTA, CDR2 FQGNSA. The CDR3 has 18 amino acids. V dropped 1 base and J dropped 3 bases, with 22 bases sitting between them. DNA of the CDR3: TGTGCCAGCAGCTTAGTCCCGCTAGCCTCCGTAGTGCTCTACGAGCAGTACTTC. Residues: CASSLVPLASVVLYEQYF.

This clonotype was recorded at least ten times. CDR3 loop: CATSVGRGQVDTQYF. Here the CDR3 DNA reads TGTGCCACCAGTGTGGGCAGGGGGCAGGTAGATACGCAGTATTTT. The chain recombines TRBV24-1 with TRBJ2-3; 8 nucleotides match TRBD1. Germline V CDR1 and CDR2: KGHDR, SFDVKD. With V trimmed by 5 bases and J by 5 bases, 8 bases remained unmatched. This CDR3 is built from 15 residues.

This clonotype has a count of ten or more. The gene calls are TRBV7-8 and TRBJ2-5, with D possibly being TRBD2 (6 bases). V was pared by 4 bases and J by 0 bases, with 15 bases between. Per the germline V gene, CDR1 is SGHVS and CDR2 is FQNEAQ. The CDR3 length is 16 residues. CDR3 bases: TGTGCCAGCAGCTCCTTCGGGACTCAGTACCAAGAGACCCAGTACTTC. Translation gives CASSSFGTQYQETQYF. Combining the CDR3 with reference TRBV7-8 and TRBJ2-5 gives the whole variable domain GAGVSQSPRYKVAKRGQDVALRCDPISGHVSLFWYQQALGQGPEFLTYFQNEAQLDKSGLPSDRFFAERPEGSVSTLKIQRTQQEDSAVYLCASSSFGTQYQETQYFGPGTRLLVL.

This clonotype was observed a handful of times. V gene TRBV5-1 combines with J gene TRBJ1-1; D might be TRBD1 (6 bases). V lost 4 bases and J 4 bases, leaving 14 bases between the germline ends. The CDR3 has 14 residues. Per germline, CDR1 SGHRS and CDR2 YFSETQ. The DNA for the CDR3 is TGCGCCAGCAGCCAGACACAGGGTATCACTGAAGCTTTCTTT. Its protein product is CASSQTQGITEAFF.

This clonotype was seen repeatedly, ten times or more. Here the CDR3 DNA reads TGTGCCAGCAGTTTAACCGGGACAGGGTATTTCGCTGTCTATGGCTACACCTTC. Translating gives CASSLTGTGYFAVYGYTF. The rearrangement links TRBV6-6 to TRBJ1-2; 9 bases are shared with TRBD1. Germline values: CDR1 MNHNY, CDR2 SVGAGI (reference sequence). CDR3 size: 18 residues. The V and J ends lost 4 bases and 4 bases, in that order; junction bases with no gene match: 16.

The J gene is TRBJ2-7, the V gene TRBV5-1; TRBD1 might be the D (6 bases). This CDR3 spans 14 amino acids. V was shortened by 4 bases and J by 6 bases, with 17 bases between the two germline ends. From germline, CDR1 is SGHRS and CDR2 YFSETQ. Here the CDR3 DNA reads TGCGCCAGCAGCCCTGGGACACCTGGGGGCGAGCAGTACTTC. Residues: CASSPGTPGGEQYF.

This clonotype appeared a few times. The chain combines TRBV5-1 with TRBJ1-2; D is unclear. The CDR3 length is 13 residues. Per germline, CDR1 SGHRS and CDR2 YFSETQ. Trimming shortened V by 0 bases and J by 6 bases, and 9 bases separated the two germline ends. The CDR3 loop reads CASSLGSSDGYTF. As DNA, the CDR3 is TGCGCCAGCAGCTTGGGATCGAGCGATGGCTACACCTTC.

This clonotype was seen a few times. This chain uses TRBV29-1 with TRBJ1-5; D is possibly TRBD1 (6 bases). The V gene's germline CDR1 is SQVTM and CDR2 ANQGSEA. V dropped 5 bases and J dropped 2 bases, with 10 bases sitting between them. The CDR3 spans 13 residues. The CDR3 DNA follows: TGCAGCGTTTCAGGGGACGGCAATCAGCCCCAGCATTTT. Its protein product is CSVSGDGNQPQHF.

The sample holds many counts of this clonotype. The chain recombines TRBV9 with TRBJ2-6; no clear D gene. Germline assignment: CDR1 SGDLS and CDR2 YYNGEE. The V and J ends lost 0 bases and 1 base respectively, with 2 bases between them. The length of the CDR3 is 14 residues. CDR3 loop: CASSVGSGANVLTF. The CDR3 DNA reads as TGTGCCAGCAGCGTAGGATCTGGGGCCAACGTCCTGACTTTC. Supplemented by reference TRBV9 and TRBJ2-6, the full variable domain reads DSGVTQTPKHLITATGQRVTLRCSPRSGDLSVYWYQQSLDQGLQFLIQYYNGEERAKGNILERFSAQQFPDLHSELNLSSLELGDSALYFCASSVGSGANVLTFGAGSRLTVL.

The chain is built from TRBV29-1 and TRBJ1-1; 8 bases are shared with TRBD1. Germline V gene sequence: CDR1 SQVTM, CDR2 ANQGSEA. After removal of 7 bases from V and 7 bases from J, the junction contained 5 bases not matched to a gene. This CDR3 comprises 11 residues. The CDR3 nucleotides read TGCAGCGCTCGAGGGACAGGTGAAGCTTTCTTT. Residues: CSARGTGEAFF. The full variable domain, rest sourced from reference TRBV29-1 and TRBJ1-1, is SAVISQKPSRDICQRGTSLTIQCQVDSQVTMMFWYRQQPGQSLTLIATANQGSEATYESGFVIDKFPISRPNLTFSTLTVSNMSPEDSSIYLCSARGTGEAFFGQGTRLTVV.

This clonotype was seen a few times. The rearrangement uses TRBV2 and TRBJ1-2; tentative D call: TRBD1 (5 bases). V was clipped by 6 bases and J by 3 bases, with 17 bases between them. The CDR3 consists of 15 residues. CDR1 is SNHLY, CDR2 FYNNEI, per germline. CDR3 residues: CASRVETATYYGYTF. The CDR3 region has the DNA TGTGCCAGCAGAGTAGAGACAGCTACTTACTATGGCTACACCTTC.

This clonotype was found a few times. This chain connects TRBV20-1 to TRBJ2-3; D is ambiguous. Trimming cost V 6 bases and J 4 bases, with 11 bases left between them. Germline loops: CDR1 DFQATT, CDR2 SNEGSKA (reference sequence). The CDR3 extends over 12 amino acids. The CDR3 sequence is CSALDHSDTQYF. In DNA, the CDR3 is TGCAGTGCCCTGGACCACTCAGATACGCAGTATTTT.

This clonotype has more than one count but fewer than ten. This sequence joins TRBV20-1 and TRBJ2-3; unclear D gene. The CDR3 is 14 residues long. CDR1 and CDR2 from the germline V gene are DFQATT and SNEGSKA (reference sequence). The V end lost 5 bases, the J end lost 6 bases, and 18 bases lay between the germline ends. The CDR3 region has the DNA TGCAGTGCTGGCCCCCCTGGGCGTTTGGATACGCAGTATTTT. Protein product: CSAGPPGRLDTQYF.

This clonotype was seen at least ten times. This chain links TRBV13 with TRBJ2-1; no clear D gene. V lost 3 bases and J lost 7, with 7 bases in between. The CDR3 covers 12 residues. Looked up from germline, CDR1 is PRHDT and CDR2 is FYEKMQ (reference sequence). As DNA, the CDR3 is TGTGCCAGCAGCTTGACTGGTAATGAGCAGTTCTTC. As protein: CASSLTGNEQFF.

This clonotype was seen ten or more times. The chain links TRBV6-1 to TRBJ2-3, with D hard to call. Trimming left V 0 bases short and J 3 bases short, with 7 bases between. Germline assignment: CDR1 MNHNS and CDR2 SASEGT. The CDR3 consists of 14 residues. This CDR3 is CASSEAGVTDTQYF. Here the CDR3 DNA reads TGTGCCAGCAGTGAAGCCGGCGTAACAGATACGCAGTATTTT.

There are many counts of this clonotype. This sequence joins TRBV3-1 and TRBJ2-7; no clear D gene. Germline V gene data show CDR1 as LGHDT and CDR2 as YNNKEL (reference sequence). The CDR3 spans 13 residues. The ends were cut back, 0 bases at V and 9 bases at J, with 12 bases in the middle. In nucleotides, the CDR3 is TGTGCCAGCAGCCAAGATGGGGTAACCCCGCAGTACTTC. Translation: CASSQDGVTPQYF.

A few counts support this clonotype. The rearrangement uses TRBV24-1 and TRBJ2-3, with D maybe TRBD1 (6 bases). V was shortened by 2 bases and J by 0 bases, with 11 bases between the two germline ends. Germline values: CDR1 KGHDR, CDR2 SFDVKD. This CDR3 comprises 16 residues. The DNA of the CDR3 is TGTGCCACCAGTGATTGGGGACAAGATAGCACAGATACGCAGTATTTT. It codes for CATSDWGQDSTDTQYF.

There are many counts of this clonotype. This chain uses TRBV20-1 with TRBJ1-5; no clear D. With 3 bases removed from V and 4 bases from J, the gap between germline ends came to 10 bases. In germline, CDR1 is DFQATT, CDR2 SNEGSKA (reference sequence). The length of the CDR3 is 13 residues. Here the CDR3 reads CSARWGTNQPQHF. In DNA form, the CDR3 reads TGCAGTGCTAGGTGGGGAACAAATCAGCCCCAGCATTTT.

This clonotype was seen only a few times. The chain links TRBV3-1 to TRBJ1-2; TRBD1 matches 10 bases. V was pared by 1 base and J by 4 bases, with 6 bases of the junction left unmatched. The CDR3 spans 16 residues. Germline V gene sequence: CDR1 LGHDT, CDR2 YNNKEL (reference sequence). CDR3 sequence: CASSQGLDRGIYGYTF. CDR3 nucleotides: TGTGCCAGCAGCCAAGGGCTGGACAGGGGGATCTATGGCTACACCTTC. The full variable domain, completed using reference TRBV3-1 and TRBJ1-2, is DTAVSQTPKYLVTQMGNDKSIKCEQNLGHDTMYWYKQDSKKFLKIMFSYNNKELIINETVPNRFSPKSPDKAHLNLHINSLELGDSAVYFCASSQGLDRGIYGYTFGSGTRLTVV.

This clonotype has only a few counts. The rearrangement joins TRBV20-1 to TRBJ1-1; D unresolved. The CDR3 loop spans 14 amino acids. Trimming cost V 5 bases and J 5 bases, with 18 bases left between them. Looked up from germline, CDR1 is DFQATT and CDR2 is SNEGSKA (reference sequence). The CDR3 loop reads CSADAGRDLTEAFF. DNA for the CDR3: TGCAGTGCTGATGCCGGGAGGGATTTAACTGAAGCTTTCTTT.

V is TRBV6-2 or TRBV6-3 and J is TRBJ1-5, with a tentative D call TRBD1 (5 bases). Germline V gives CDR1 MNHEY, CDR2 SVGEGT. Between the trimmed V and J ends, which lost 0 bases and 6 bases, there was a span of 9 bases. The CDR3 has 14 residues. As DNA, the CDR3 is TGTGCCAGCAGTTACTCGGGAGGGGCTCAGCCCCAGCATTTT. Its protein is CASSYSGGAQPQHF.

This clonotype was detected ten times or more. At one of its ends the junction is not consistent with the germline gene, which may arise from a read error. The rearrangement uses TRBV6-1 and TRBJ2-7; D unresolved. The CDR3 spans 14 residues. Germline assignment: CDR1 MNHNS and CDR2 SASEGT. The CDR3 is CASSEPAVSSEQYF. DNA of the CDR3: TGTGCCAGCAGTGAACCGGCCGTCTCCTCCGAGCAGTACTTC.

This clonotype was seen at least ten times. This chain joins TRBV21-1 and TRBJ1-1; TRBD1 is the table's D call and was not checked against the DNA. TRBV21-1 is described as a pseudogene. The CDR3 contains 19 residues. CDR3 sequence: CASSKVNGTGFLRNTEAFF. For the CDR3, the DNA is TGTGCCAGCAGCAAAGTGAATGGGACAGGGTTTCTCCGGAACACTGAAGCTTTCTTT.